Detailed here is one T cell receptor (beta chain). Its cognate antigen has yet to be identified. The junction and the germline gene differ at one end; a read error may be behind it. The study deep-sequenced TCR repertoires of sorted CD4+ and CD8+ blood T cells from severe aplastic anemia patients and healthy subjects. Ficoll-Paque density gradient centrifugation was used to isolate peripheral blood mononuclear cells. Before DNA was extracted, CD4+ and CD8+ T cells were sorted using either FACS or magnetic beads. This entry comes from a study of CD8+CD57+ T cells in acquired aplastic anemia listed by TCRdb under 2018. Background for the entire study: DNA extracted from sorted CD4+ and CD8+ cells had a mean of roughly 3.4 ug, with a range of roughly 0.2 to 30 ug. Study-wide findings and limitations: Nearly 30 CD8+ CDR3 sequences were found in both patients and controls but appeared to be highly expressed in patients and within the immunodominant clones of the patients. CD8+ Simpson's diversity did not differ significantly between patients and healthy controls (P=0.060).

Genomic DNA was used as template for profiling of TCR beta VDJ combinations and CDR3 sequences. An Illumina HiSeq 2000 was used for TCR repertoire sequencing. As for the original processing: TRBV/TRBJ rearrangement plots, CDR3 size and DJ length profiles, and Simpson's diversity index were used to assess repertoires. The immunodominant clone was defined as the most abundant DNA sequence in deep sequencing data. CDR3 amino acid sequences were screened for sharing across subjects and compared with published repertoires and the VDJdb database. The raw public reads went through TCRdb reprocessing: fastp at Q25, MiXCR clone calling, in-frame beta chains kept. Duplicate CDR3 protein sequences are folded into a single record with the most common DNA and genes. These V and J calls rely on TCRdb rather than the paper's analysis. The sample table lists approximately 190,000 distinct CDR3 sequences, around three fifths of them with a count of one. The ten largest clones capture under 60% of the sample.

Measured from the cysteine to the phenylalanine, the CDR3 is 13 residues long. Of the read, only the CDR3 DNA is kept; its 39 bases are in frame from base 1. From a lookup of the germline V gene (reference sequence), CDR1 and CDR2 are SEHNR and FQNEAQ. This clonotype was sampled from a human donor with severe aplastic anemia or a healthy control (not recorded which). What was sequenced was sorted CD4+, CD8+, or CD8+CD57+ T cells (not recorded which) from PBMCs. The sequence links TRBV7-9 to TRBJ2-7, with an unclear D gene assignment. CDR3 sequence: CTSSLSGTYEQYF. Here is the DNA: TGTACCAGCAGCTTATCTGGGACCTACGAGCAGTACTTC.